This T cell receptor (beta chain) was retrieved from a study of blood T cell repertoires in COVID-19 (dated by TCRdb to the early 2020s). Regarding the study in general: The collaborator samples originated in the United States, Italy and Spain and spanned the acute and convalescent phases of COVID-19. The material from the prospective study consisted of cDNA or gDNA derived from T cells, B-cell-depleted T cells, or PBMCs. Subjects who had been exposed to COVID-19, were actively infected with it, or had recovered from it provided the deeply sampled blood TCRbeta repertoires that made up the dataset. A freely available public database, intended as a resource for researchers studying the immune response to SARS-CoV-2, is where the repertoires were released. The samples were drawn from two sources: the first 160 participants of the ongoing ImmuneRACE study, and over 950 subjects contributed by 6 global collaborators. Sample metadata almost always included a de-identified subject ID, COVID-19 status, age in years and sex. Where HLA class I and class II types were available, the types were taken from metadata supplied by the sample provider, not from assay-based typing. Broad study findings and their caveats: The amount of clinical and demographic metadata varied by source and participant and was provided uncurated.

At one collaborating source in Seattle, patients were enrolled during active infection and were followed longitudinally through the course of disease. Each collaborating institution followed its own protocols to collect whole blood in K2EDTA tubes. For TCRbeta analysis, collaborator samples were shipped as frozen whole blood, as isolated PBMCs, or as DNA extracted from either sample type. TCRbeta CDR3 regions were amplified from genomic DNA using the immunoSEQ Assay, a bias-controlled multiplex PCR. Per the source publication's procedure: The number of nucleated cells in each sample was estimated from the amplification of reference gene primers within the assay. Sequence reads were collapsed and filtered to measure the absolute abundance of every unique TCRbeta CDR3 rearrangement. For each sample, productive Simpson clonality was calculated as the square root of Simpson's diversity index over productive rearrangements. The immuneACCESS repertoire file appears here via TCRdb, limited to in-frame rearrangements. These files lack a portion of the clones; in checked studies, under half of the deficit traces to unresolved V genes, and the cause of the others is not known. For V, J and clone size, that table is used; D and trimming come from the DNA. The sample profile shows some 240,000 clones; nearly 90% of them were found once. The ten top clones hold around 2.3% of the sample.

Reading from cysteine to phenylalanine, the CDR3 counts 12 amino acids. Only CDR3 DNA remains: 36 bases, in frame from the first base. Looking up the germline V gene yields CDR1 MNHEY and CDR2 SVGAGI. The germline ends are 13 bases apart after V is trimmed by 11 bases and J by 8 bases. In the case of this clone: The clone's antigen remains unknown. No base qualities exist here, and no much larger clone lies one base off it.

The sample consisted of peripheral blood. The sequence is built from TRBV6-5 and TRBJ1-6; the D gene lacks a confident call. The TCR was taken from an older woman with COVID-19, enrolled during active disease. The CDR3 protein is CARGPEDSPLHF. The sequenced DNA: TGTGCCCGAGGGCCGGAAGATTCACCCCTCCACTTT.